What follows describes a single T cell receptor (beta chain). There are 16 residues in the CDR3. J lost 6 bases, V lost 5 bases, and 8 bases had no gene match. Via MiXCR, TCRdb re-called the RT-PCR reads, giving one row per CDR3 protein. The sample contains fewer than 800,000 distinct CDR3 sequences, 11% to 15% of which appear only once. This clonotype originated in a female donor in good health, serving as a healthy control. The chain is built from TRBV12-3 or TRBV12-4 and TRBJ2-3, with 13 bases lining up with TRBD2. Sequencing input: memory CD4+ T cells from blood. In nucleotides, the CDR3 is TGTGCCAGCAGTCGGACTAGCGGGAGAATAAGGGATACGCAGTATTTT. Encoded protein: CASSRTSGRIRDTQYF.